The source of this T cell receptor beta chain is a study of T-cell reconstitution after alpha-beta-depleted transplantation in children. Construction of the TCRbeta library involved unique molecular identifiers. TCRdb reprocessed the PCR reads with MiXCR, giving one entry per CDR3 protein. The data show more than 500,000 distinct CDR3 sequences, with over 9.5% seen just once and about 14% held by the top ten. The CDR3 extends over 17 amino acids. The J segment lost 0 bases and the V segment lost 3 bases, leaving 7 bases of the junction unmatched. Source: PBMCs, mostly from graft donor cells, taken 180 days after TCRalphabeta/CD19-depleted stem cell transplant. The TCR originated in a female patient under 10 years old who had a stem cell transplant for aplastic anemia, so the T cells may come from the graft donor. This chain connects TRBV12-3 or TRBV12-4 to TRBJ1-5, with 8 bases lining up with TRBD1. In nucleotides, the CDR3 is TGTGCCAGCAGTTTTCAGGGGGCGGGTTATAGCAATCAGCCCCAGCATTTT. Translating it yields CASSFQGAGYSNQPQHF.